The 4 T cell receptor beta chains in this list originate from one sample, sequenced in a study of CXCR3-negative and CXCR3-positive naive CD8 T cells. Study findings and constraints: CXCR3-positive naive cells carried more hydrophobic TRB CDR3s than CXCR3-negative ones.

Researchers prepared the TRB cDNA libraries using 5' RACE with UMI labels. TCRdb re-analyzed the 5' RACE reads; it lists each CDR3 protein once, without DNA. This sample's table has 150,000 to 180,000 distinct CDR3 sequences. Which antigens these TCRs recognize remains unknown. Sequencing input: naive CXCR3+ CD8+ T cells from blood. The subset here: CD45RO-CCR7+CD27+CD95- naive CD8+ T cells expressing CXCR3 (TNR3+). The receptor source for this set is a human donor in good health. Some clones in this sample may be carry-over from other donors' samples.

The chain is built from TRBV7-6 and TRBJ1-1. This CDR3 comprises 16 residues. Germline CDR1 reads SGHVS; CDR2 reads FNYEAQ. CDR3 amino acids: CASSFPRGGENTEAFF.

The J gene is TRBJ1-1, the V gene TRBV6-6; with no DNA, the TCRdb D assignment of TRBD1 cannot be verified. There are 15 residues in the CDR3. Germline CDR1 MNHNY, CDR2 SVGAGI (reference sequence). This chain's CDR3 is CASTFLGTENTEAFF.

The V and J genes are TRBV4-1 and TRBJ2-7; TCRdb lists TRBD1, though no DNA is available to test this call. Germline V lookup: CDR1 MGHRA, CDR2 YSYEKL. The CDR3 extends over 13 amino acids. CDR3 residues: CASSPQTGAEQYF.

The CDR3 is CASSPDIAMAGELFF. The chain combines TRBV7-9 with TRBJ2-2; the D call from TCRdb, TRBD2, cannot be confirmed without DNA. From germline, CDR1 is SEHNR and CDR2 FQNEAQ (reference sequence). The CDR3 runs 15 residues.